This record covers a single TCR beta chain. What it binds is unknown. Germline V gene sequence: CDR1 SGHRS, CDR2 YFSETQ. V was trimmed by 0 bases and J by 1 base, leaving 10 bases between them. The length of the CDR3 is 15 residues. These data belong to a study of cytomegalovirus exposure and HLA in healthy donors. Study findings and constraints: Near-uniform donor sequencing depth was presumed by presence/absence analyses. On later analysis, the bulk of CMV-associated TCR beta chains appeared to be HLA-restricted.

The PCR used 60 Vbeta and 13 Jbeta primers. Assay used: immunoSEQ multiplex PCR; TCRdb lists only in-frame clones, some missing. The sample totals just over 200,000 clones; its top ten clones hold around 1.1%. The rearrangement uses TRBV5-1 and TRBJ1-1, with a possible D match to TRBD1 (5 bases). Sequencing input: PBMCs. The source is a girl aged 2 to 10 in good health and CMV-seropositive. This CDR3 is CASSLGGDRNTEAFF. The CDR3 region has the DNA TGCGCCAGCAGCTTGGGGGGGGACCGGAACACTGAAGCTTTCTTT.